These 19 T cell receptor beta chains share one sample of origin, sequenced in a study of T cells in Graves' hyperthyroidism and ophthalmopathy. TCR beta CDR3 regions were amplified from RNA. Primed by the HTBI set, a first-round RT-PCR was run on the TCR CDR3. TCRdb passed the multiplex PCR reads through MiXCR, listing each CDR3 protein once. The sample has 350,000 to 400,000 distinct CDR3 sequences, just under 15% seen once. Sequenced input: blood. Receptor source: a woman aged 25 to 39 with Graves' hyperthyroidism.

This clonotype was counted at least ten times. The gene calls are TRBV11-2 and TRBJ2-7; no clear D. CDR3 length: 15 residues. CDR1 SGHAT and CDR2 FQNNGV come from the germline V gene. Trimming left V 1 base short and J 2 bases short, with 12 bases between. The chain's CDR3 is CASSLAPTLAYEQYF. Written as DNA, the CDR3 is TGTGCCAGCAGCTTAGCTCCGACCCTCGCCTACGAGCAGTACTTC. Full variable domain (remainder filled in from reference TRBV11-2 and TRBJ2-7): EAGVAQSPRYKIIEKRQSVAFWCNPISGHATLYWYQQILGQGPKLLIQFQNNGVVDDSQLPKDRFSAERLKGVDSTLKIQPAKLEDSAVYLCASSLAPTLAYEQYFGPGTRLTVT.

This clonotype appeared many times. This rearrangement joins TRBV3-1 to TRBJ2-3; D is undetermined. Germline CDR1 is LGHDT and CDR2 is YNNKEL (reference sequence). The V end was cut by 4 bases, the J end by 0 bases, with 14 bases between. This CDR3 contains 16 residues. CDR3 region: CASSPMLGTSTDTQYF. Here the CDR3 DNA reads TGTGCCAGCAGCCCTATGCTCGGAACTAGCACAGATACGCAGTATTTT.

In its sample, this clonotype was seen a few times. The chain recombines TRBV12-3 or TRBV12-4 with TRBJ2-7; tentative D call: TRBD1 (5 bases). The ends were cut back, 4 bases at V and 0 bases at J, with 7 bases in the middle. The CDR3 length is 13 residues. The CDR3 reads CASSSTASYEQYF. As DNA, the CDR3 is TGTGCCAGCAGTTCGACAGCCTCCTACGAGCAGTACTTC.

This clonotype was counted many times. The chain is built from TRBV29-1 and TRBJ1-1; D gene unclear. Germline lookup yields CDR1 SQVTM and CDR2 ANQGSEA. The CDR3 is 13 residues long. V lost 0 bases to trimming and J lost 6 bases, with 11 bases between them. This chain's CDR3 is CSVEDQPGAEAFF. CDR3 DNA sequence: TGCAGCGTTGAAGATCAACCGGGAGCTGAAGCTTTCTTT. Variable domain in full (rest from reference TRBV29-1 and TRBJ1-1): SAVISQKPSRDICQRGTSLTIQCQVDSQVTMMFWYRQQPGQSLTLIATANQGSEATYESGFVIDKFPISRPNLTFSTLTVSNMSPEDSSIYLCSVEDQPGAEAFFGQGTRLTVV.

This clonotype came up a few times. The CDR3 here is CASSPGTSGVAETQYF. The CDR3 bases are TGTGCCAGCAGTCCGGGGACTAGCGGCGTAGCAGAGACCCAGTACTTC. The chain joins TRBV28 to TRBJ2-5, with 11 bases aligning to TRBD2. This CDR3 has 16 residues. Germline V gives CDR1 MDHEN, CDR2 SYDVKM. Unmatched junction bases numbered 9, after V lost 5 bases and J lost 4 bases. The entire variable domain, with the rest obtained from reference TRBV28 and TRBJ2-5, is as follows: DVKVTQSSRYLVKRTGEKVFLECVQDMDHENMFWYRQDPGLGLRLIYFSYDVKMKEKGDIPEGYSVSREKKERFSLILESASTNQTSMYLCASSPGTSGVAETQYFGPGTRLLVL.

The chain has TRBV4-1 and TRBJ1-4; D is ambiguous. The CDR3 extends over 13 amino acids. Between the trimmed V and J ends, which lost 1 base and 8 bases, there was a span of 8 bases. Germline assignment: CDR1 MGHRA and CDR2 YSYEKL. The CDR3 sequence: CASSQVAGEKLFF. In DNA, the CDR3 is TGCGCCAGCAGCCAAGTGGCCGGAGAAAAACTGTTTTTT.

This clonotype was detected many times. The chain joins TRBV18 to TRBJ2-7, with D uncertain. Germline CDR1 reads KGHSH; CDR2 reads LQKENI. This CDR3 spans 14 amino acids. The germline V and J ends were trimmed by 0 bases and 1 base, with 7 bases remaining between them. The CDR3 protein is CASSPPSQSYEQYF. As DNA, the CDR3 is TGTGCCAGCTCACCACCGAGCCAGTCCTACGAGCAGTACTTC.

V usage is TRBV14 and J usage is TRBJ2-7; 7 bases fit TRBD1. J gave up 3 bases and V 5 bases, and 13 bases lay outside the gene matches. CDR3 length: 16 amino acids. Germline values: CDR1 SGHDN, CDR2 FVKESK. CDR3 nucleotides: TGTGCCAGCAGCGGGCCCGGGGACAGCAGTTTCTACGAGCAGTACTTC. It specifies CASSGPGDSSFYEQYF. Full variable domain (rest looked up from reference TRBV14 and TRBJ2-7): EAGVTQFPSHSVIEKGQTVTLRCDPISGHDNLYWYRRVMGKEIKFLLHFVKESKQDESGMPNNRFLAERTGGTYSTLKVQPAELEDSGVYFCASSGPGDSSFYEQYFGPGTRLTVT.

The V gene is TRBV12-3 or TRBV12-4, the J gene TRBJ2-7; D could derive from TRBD1 or TRBD2 (5 bases each). CDR3 size: 18 residues. V was trimmed by 5 bases and J by 2 bases, leaving 25 bases between them. The DNA for the CDR3 is TGTGCCAGCAGTATCGGGGACCATATCTATATTGAGGCCTACGAGCAGTACTTC. Translating it yields CASSIGDHIYIEAYEQYF.

The sample holds many counts of this clonotype. CDR3 coding DNA: TGTGCCAGCAGCACTCCTAAAGGGACCTTTAGCTCCTACAATGAGCAGTTCTTC. It yields the protein CASSTPKGTFSSYNEQFF. The chain carries TRBV2 and TRBJ2-1, with D tentatively TRBD1 or TRBD2 (5 bases each). Trimming left V 6 bases short and J 0 bases short, with 21 bases between. The germline CDR1 and CDR2 sequences are SNHLY and FYNNEI. The CDR3 runs to 18 residues.

This clonotype was recorded many times. The genes are TRBV2 and TRBJ2-1; D is unresolved. This CDR3 is built from 14 residues. V was shortened by 7 bases and J by 0 bases, with 10 bases between the two germline ends. The germline V gene encodes CDR1 SNHLY and CDR2 FYNNEI. The CDR3 reads CASKIESSYNEQFF. DNA of the CDR3: TGTGCCAGCAAAATAGAGAGCTCCTACAATGAGCAGTTCTTC.

This clonotype was found many times. V usage is TRBV27 and J usage is TRBJ2-7, with a tentative D call TRBD1 (6 bases). With 3 bases removed from V and 2 bases from J, the gap between germline ends came to 8 bases. The CDR3 totals 13 residues. The germline CDR1 and CDR2 sequences are MNHEY and SMNVEV (reference sequence). CDR3 region: CASSFRGTYEQYF. Written as DNA, the CDR3 is TGTGCCAGCAGTTTCAGGGGAACCTACGAGCAGTACTTC.

This chain joins TRBV7-2 and TRBJ2-2; 14 positions agree with TRBD2. From germline, CDR1 is SGHTA and CDR2 FQGNSA. The CDR3 runs to 17 residues. With 3 bases clipped from V and 6 bases from J, the junction kept 6 bases outside the gene matches. CDR3 bases: TGTGCCAGCAGCTTGATGGGACTAGCGGGAGTGGCCGGGGAGCTGTTTTTT. The encoded protein is CASSLMGLAGVAGELFF.

This clonotype was detected many times. V gene TRBV27 combines with J gene TRBJ2-7; D is possibly TRBD2 (5 bases). The CDR3 runs 13 residues. V was cut by 2 bases and J by 4 bases, with 9 bases left in between. Germline loops: CDR1 MNHEY, CDR2 SMNVEV (reference sequence). As DNA, the CDR3 is TGTGCCAGCAGTTTAACGTGGGAGTACGAGCAGTACTTC. Translation gives CASSLTWEYEQYF.

Only a few counts were recorded for this clonotype. The chain recombines TRBV9 with TRBJ2-7; weak D call: TRBD2 (5 bases). This CDR3 comprises 14 residues. The V gene lost 0 bases and the J gene lost 3 bases, with 10 bases spanning the gap. Per germline, CDR1 SGDLS and CDR2 YYNGEE. The CDR3 sequence is CASSVGGEGYEQYF. CDR3 in DNA: TGTGCCAGCAGCGTAGGGGGAGAGGGCTACGAGCAGTACTTC.

This clonotype was observed many times. This CDR3 is CASSFVSSSYNEQFF. DNA of the CDR3: TGTGCCAGCAGTTTCGTCTCCAGCTCCTACAATGAGCAGTTCTTC. The chain joins TRBV12-3 or TRBV12-4 to TRBJ2-1; no clear D gene. V shed 3 bases and J shed 0 bases, with 9 bases lying between them. This CDR3 is built from 15 residues.

V usage is TRBV24-1 and J usage is TRBJ2-5, with D perhaps matching TRBD2 (6 bases). This CDR3 is built from 13 residues. V was cut by 6 bases and J by 5 bases, with 12 bases left in between. In germline, CDR1 is KGHDR, CDR2 SFDVKD. CDR3 in amino acids: CATSLGGLETQYF. The CDR3 DNA sequence: TGTGCCACCAGTCTCGGGGGTCTTGAGACCCAGTACTTC.

This clonotype was counted ten times or more. V is TRBV3-1 and J is TRBJ2-5; D not resolved. Trimming took off 4 bases at V and 1 base at J, with 10 bases between the two ends. The CDR3 totals 14 residues. Germline loops: CDR1 LGHDT, CDR2 YNNKEL (reference sequence). Written as DNA, the CDR3 is TGTGCCAGCAGCCCCAGAGCAGGCCAAGAGACCCAGTACTTC. Protein: CASSPRAGQETQYF.

At least ten counts were recorded for this clonotype. The V gene is TRBV28, the J gene TRBJ1-2; tentative D call: TRBD1 (5 bases). The CDR3 is 13 amino acids. V dropped 4 bases and J dropped 8 bases, with 14 bases sitting between them. Germline V gene data show CDR1 as MDHEN and CDR2 as SYDVKM. The CDR3 region has the DNA TGTGCCAGCAGTTCGGGACGGACTGGAGGCTACACCTTC. Translating gives CASSSGRTGGYTF.